Below, one T cell receptor (beta chain) is given with its context. Its target is not known. This specimen belongs to a study of T cell responses to AZD1222 COVID-19 vaccine. The study's findings and limits: The CD4 TCRs associated with vaccination extended across spike and predominated at 160-218 and 743-854.

Libraries were prepared by immunoSEQ multiplex PCR; TCRdb keeps only in-frame clonotypes and omits some of them. The profile shows 150,000 to 200,000 clones, over 70% of them singletons. This TCR came from an adult in good health. Material: peripheral blood, obtained on day 0 of MenACWY control vaccination.

For the CDR3, the DNA is TGTGCCAGCAGCCCCCGGCTTAGGCGTGACGGCTACACCTTC. Its translation: CASSPRLRRDGYTF. The V and J genes are TRBV5-6 and TRBJ1-2; D is unresolved. Trimming cost V 4 bases and J 8 bases, with 18 bases left between them. This CDR3 region has 14 residues. Germline lookup yields CDR1 SGHDT and CDR2 YYEEEE. The variable domain in full, with the rest retrieved from reference TRBV5-6 and TRBJ1-2, is DAGVTQSPTHLIKTRGQQVTLRCSPKSGHDTVSWYQQALGQGPQFIFQYYEEEERQRGNFPDRFSGHQFPNYSSELNVNALLLGDSALYLCASSPRLRRDGYTFGSGTRLTVV.